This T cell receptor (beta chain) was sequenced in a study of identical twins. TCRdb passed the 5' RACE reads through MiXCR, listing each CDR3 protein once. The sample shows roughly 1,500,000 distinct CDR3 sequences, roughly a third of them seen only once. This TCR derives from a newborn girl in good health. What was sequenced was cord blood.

The CDR3 nucleotides read TGTGCCAGCAGTGGGGTAGCGGCAAACTACAATGAGCAGTACTTC. Amino acid sequence: CASSGVAANYNEQYF. The rearrangement joins TRBV6-1 to TRBJ2-7; possibly TRBD2 for D (6 bases). The V gene's germline CDR1 is MNHNS and CDR2 SASEGT. V lost 4 bases and J lost 7, with 20 bases in between. The CDR3 runs to 15 residues.